This record covers a single TCR beta chain. At one end the junction does not follow the germline gene, possibly because of a read error. The sample holds other DNA sequences that translate to the same CDR3. The data were produced by immunoSEQ multiplex PCR, yet TCRdb's version contains in-frame clones alone and is incomplete. The sample records just over 35,000 clones, roughly 90% being singletons. The data were obtained in a study of blood T cell repertoires in COVID-19. Germline V CDR1 and CDR2: KGHSH, LQKENI. This CDR3 contains 15 residues. Sequenced sample: peripheral blood. V gene TRBV18 combines with J gene TRBJ1-4; a possible D gene is TRBD1 (6 bases). The clonotype comes from a human donor in a cohort sampled during active COVID-19. Written as DNA, the CDR3 is TGTGCTAGCTCACGGCAATGGCAGGGGCGGGAAAAACTGTTTTTT. Its protein product is CASSRQWQGREKLFF.